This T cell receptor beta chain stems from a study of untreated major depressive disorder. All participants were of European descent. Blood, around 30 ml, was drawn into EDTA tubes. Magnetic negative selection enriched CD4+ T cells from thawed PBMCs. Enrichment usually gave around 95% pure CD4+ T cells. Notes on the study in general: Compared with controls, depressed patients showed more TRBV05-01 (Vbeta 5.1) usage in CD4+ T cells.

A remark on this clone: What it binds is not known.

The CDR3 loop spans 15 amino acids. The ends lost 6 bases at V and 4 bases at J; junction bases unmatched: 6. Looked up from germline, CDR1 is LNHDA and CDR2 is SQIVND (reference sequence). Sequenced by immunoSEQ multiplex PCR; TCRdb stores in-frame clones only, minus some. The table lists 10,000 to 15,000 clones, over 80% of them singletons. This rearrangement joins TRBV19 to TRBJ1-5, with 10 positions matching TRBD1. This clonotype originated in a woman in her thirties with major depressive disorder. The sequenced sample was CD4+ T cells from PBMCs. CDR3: CASRSGQGYNQPQHF. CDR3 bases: TGTGCCAGTAGGTCGGGACAGGGGTATAATCAGCCCCAGCATTTT.